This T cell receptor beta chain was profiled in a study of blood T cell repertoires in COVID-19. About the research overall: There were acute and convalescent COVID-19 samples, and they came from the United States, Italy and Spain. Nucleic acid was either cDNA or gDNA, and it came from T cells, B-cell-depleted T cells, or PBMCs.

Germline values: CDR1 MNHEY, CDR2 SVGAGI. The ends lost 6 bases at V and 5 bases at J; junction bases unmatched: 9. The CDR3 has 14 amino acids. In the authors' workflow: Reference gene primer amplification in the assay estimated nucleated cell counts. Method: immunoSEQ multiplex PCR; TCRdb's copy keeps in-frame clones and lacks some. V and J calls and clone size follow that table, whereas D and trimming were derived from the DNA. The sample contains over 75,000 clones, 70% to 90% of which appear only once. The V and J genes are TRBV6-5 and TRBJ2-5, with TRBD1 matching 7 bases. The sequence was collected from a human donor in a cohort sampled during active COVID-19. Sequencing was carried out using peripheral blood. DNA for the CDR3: TGTGCCAGCAGCCCCCGGACAGGCCCGGAGACCCAGTACTTC. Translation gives CASSPRTGPETQYF.